Reported below is one TCR beta chain. RNA was extracted with the RNeasy kit, and a quantity of roughly 0.5 to 1 ug was reverse transcribed using random hexamers. Amplification of TCR beta CDR3 spanned 54 Vbeta and 13 Jbeta via immunoSEQ multiplex PCR. One entry per CDR3 protein results from TCRdb running MiXCR on the immunoSEQ multiplex PCR reads. The data contain roughly 160,000 distinct CDR3 sequences, around 94% of them singletons. This entry is derived from a study of CD8 T cells in Susac syndrome. Healthy donors constituted the control group, matched for age and sex. Negative isolation was applied to CD8+ and CD4+ T cells, and FACS enrichment was applied to TEMRA cells. V shed 3 bases and J shed 1 base, with 12 bases lying between them. The V gene's germline CDR1 is DFQATT and CDR2 SNEGSKA (reference sequence). CDR3 size: 14 residues.

The V call is TRBV20-1, the J call TRBJ1-1, with D tentatively TRBD1 (5 bases). Sequencing used CD4+ T cells from PBMCs. The source of this sequence is a human donor in good health. The DNA of the CDR3 is TGCAGTGCTAGGAGCACAGGTCAGAACACTGAAGCTTTCTTT. Amino acids: CSARSTGQNTEAFF.